A single sample gave rise to the 19 T cell receptor beta chains below, sequenced in a study of response to subunit inactivated influenza vaccine. MiXCR, applied by TCRdb to the RT-PCR reads, yields one record per CDR3 protein. The sample has about 610,000 distinct CDR3 sequences, about 15% seen once. The sample in question was PBMCs from blood, obtained less than 13 days after vaccination. Receptors originate from a man aged 45-60 years who received an inactivated influenza vaccine.

V usage is TRBV6-2 or TRBV6-3 and J usage is TRBJ2-3, with no clear D. Trimming removed 6 bases at V and 5 bases at J, with 9 bases between. CDR3 length: 12 amino acids. The V gene's germline CDR1 is MNHEY and CDR2 SVGEGT. CDR3 nucleotides: TGTGCCAGCAGCCCCCTGGAAGATACGCAGTATTTT. Translation gives CASSPLEDTQYF.

CDR3 coding DNA: TGCGCCAGCAGCCCTCAGGGGGGCCAGGGGGATACGCAGTATTTT. Protein product: CASSPQGGQGDTQYF. V usage is TRBV4-3 and J usage is TRBJ2-3; possibly TRBD1 for D (7 bases). Germline V CDR1 and CDR2: LGHNA, YSLEER. This CDR3 is built from 15 residues. V lost 4 bases and J lost 6, with 17 bases in between.

This clonotype came up a few times. V usage is TRBV9 and J usage is TRBJ1-4; perhaps TRBD1 as D (6 bases). The CDR3 covers 16 residues. CDR1 is SGDLS, CDR2 YYNGEE, per germline. V lost 3 bases to trimming and J lost 7 bases, with 19 bases between them. Here the CDR3 DNA reads TGTGCCAGCAGCGGAGCGACAGGTAGTGAGAGTGAAAAACTGTTTTTT. It encodes CASSGATGSESEKLFF.

This clonotype has a count of ten or more. The V call is TRBV21-1, the J call TRBJ2-1; the D call TRBD2 from the table was never checked on the DNA. TRBV21-1 is a documented pseudogene. This CDR3 is built from 18 residues. CDR3 nucleotide sequence: TGTGCCAGCAGCAAAGCCCCTCGTAGCGGGGGGCTAGGGAATGAGCAGTTCTTC. Translated, it gives CASSKAPRSGGLGNEQFF.

This clonotype was recorded a few times. This chain uses TRBV12-3 or TRBV12-4 with TRBJ2-1, with 8 bases that match TRBD2. The V segment lost 7 bases and the J segment 3 bases; nucleotides outside the gene matches: 17. The CDR3 sequence is 18 residues long. The CDR3 sequence is CASNPQGGRGALYNEQFF. As DNA, the CDR3 is TGTGCCAGCAACCCCCAAGGGGGGCGGGGGGCTCTCTACAATGAGCAGTTCTTC.

CDR3 nucleotide sequence: TGCAGTGCTAGAGGGGACTACCCCTACGAGCAGTACTTC. As protein: CSARGDYPYEQYF. The rearrangement joins TRBV20-1 to TRBJ2-7; 7 nucleotides line up with TRBD2. CDR3 length equals 13 residues. The ends lost 1 base at V and 2 bases at J; junction bases unmatched: 2. Germline V lookup: CDR1 DFQATT, CDR2 SNEGSKA (reference sequence).

This clonotype was counted many times. The V call is TRBV4-2, the J call TRBJ2-5, with 9 bases lining up with TRBD2. Germline trimming cut 1 base from V and 2 bases from J; bases unmatched to any gene: 11. Germline V CDR1 and CDR2: LGHNA, YNFKEQ. This CDR3 has 18 residues. The CDR3 spells CASSQGRASGTKQETQYF. The CDR3, as DNA: TGTGCCAGCAGCCAAGGGAGGGCTAGCGGGACAAAACAAGAGACCCAGTACTTC.

This clonotype was recorded a few times. V is TRBV11-2 and J is TRBJ2-3; TRBD2 aligns across 8 bases. The length of the CDR3 is 17 residues. The germline V gene encodes CDR1 SGHAT and CDR2 FQNNGV. Trimming cost V 1 base and J 5 bases; bases outside gene matches: 11. The chain's CDR3 is CASSLAPSGSGLDTQYF. The CDR3 DNA is TGTGCCAGCAGCTTAGCCCCCAGCGGGAGCGGATTAGATACGCAGTATTTT.

V is TRBV28 and J is TRBJ2-6; D unclear. There are 16 residues in the CDR3. The V gene lost 4 bases and the J gene lost 1 base, with 11 bases spanning the gap. Germline loops: CDR1 MDHEN, CDR2 SYDVKM. Written as DNA, the CDR3 is TGTGCCAGCAGTTCCGCTACAGTGTCTGGGGCCAACGTCCTGACTTTC. Translated, it gives CASSSATVSGANVLTF. The whole variable domain, filled in from reference TRBV28 and TRBJ2-6, reads DVKVTQSSRYLVKRTGEKVFLECVQDMDHENMFWYRQDPGLGLRLIYFSYDVKMKEKGDIPEGYSVSREKKERFSLILESASTNQTSMYLCASSSATVSGANVLTFGAGSRLTVL.

The chain recombines TRBV20-1 with TRBJ1-2, with 9 bases fitting TRBD1. This CDR3 has 13 amino acids. Germline CDR1 is DFQATT and CDR2 is SNEGSKA (reference sequence). Trimming cost V 6 bases and J 0 bases; bases outside gene matches: 2. CDR3 DNA sequence: TGCAGTGCGGACAGGGGAGCTAACTATGGCTACACCTTC. Protein: CSADRGANYGYTF.

The V gene is TRBV10-3, the J gene TRBJ1-5; no reliable D call. The CDR3 sequence is 13 residues long. Germline V gives CDR1 ENHRY, CDR2 SYGVKD. The V end was cut by 2 bases, the J end by 9 bases, with 11 bases between. CDR3 amino acids: CAISEEGAMPQHF. In DNA form, the CDR3 reads TGTGCCATCAGTGAGGAGGGCGCGATGCCCCAGCATTTT.

This clonotype has a handful of counts. The chain joins TRBV7-8 to TRBJ2-2, with 8 nucleotides matching TRBD2. Germline V gene data show CDR1 as SGHVS and CDR2 as FQNEAQ. The CDR3 runs to 15 residues. After removal of 5 bases from V and 6 bases from J, the junction contained 8 bases not matched to a gene. Here the CDR3 DNA reads TGTGCCAGCAGCCCACGGGGGGGCAGGGCCGGGGAGCTGTTTTTT. The encoded protein is CASSPRGGRAGELFF.

The V and J genes are TRBV2 and TRBJ1-6, with 9 bases identical to TRBD1. V lost 5 bases, J lost 5 bases, and 7 bases stayed unmatched. The CDR3 length is 16 residues. In germline, CDR1 is SNHLY, CDR2 FYNNEI. This chain's CDR3 is CASSIQGARDNSPLHF. CDR3 nucleotides: TGTGCCAGCAGTATACAGGGGGCGCGGGATAATTCACCCCTCCACTTT.

There are a few counts of this clonotype. The chain has TRBV7-9 and TRBJ1-2; D uncertain. V lost 1 base, J lost 5 bases, and 8 bases lay in between. Germline-derived CDR1 and CDR2 are SEHNR and FQNEAQ (reference sequence). This CDR3 comprises 13 residues. CDR3 coding DNA: TGTGCCAGCAGCTTAGATGGCATTTATGGCTACACCTTC. Residues: CASSLDGIYGYTF. The full variable domain, with the rest looked up from reference TRBV7-9 and TRBJ1-2, is DTGVSQNPRHKITKRGQNVTFRCDPISEHNRLYWYRQTLGQGPEFLTYFQNEAQLEKSRLLSDRFSAERPKGSFSTLEIQRTEQGDSAMYLCASSLDGIYGYTFGSGTRLTVV.

The chain is built from TRBV12-3 or TRBV12-4 and TRBJ2-3; 8 positions agree with TRBD2. Trimming removed 6 bases from V and 4 bases from J; junction bases left unmatched: 12. CDR3 length: 16 amino acids. The CDR3 DNA sequence: TGTGCCAGCAGCTTGCCCGCCGGGACTAGGGCAGATACGCAGTATTTT. Protein product: CASSLPAGTRADTQYF.

This rearrangement joins TRBV7-2 to TRBJ2-7, with TRBD2 matching 8 bases. Germline assignment: CDR1 SGHTA and CDR2 FQGNSA. With 5 bases clipped from V and 7 bases from J, the junction kept 7 bases outside the gene matches. CDR3 length: 13 amino acids. The CDR3 spells CASSPPTSVEQYF. The CDR3 DNA reads TGTGCCAGCAGCCCGCCGACTAGCGTTGAGCAGTACTTC.

This clonotype has more than one count but fewer than ten. The chain recombines TRBV11-2 with TRBJ2-1, with D uncertain. The length of the CDR3 is 12 residues. Germline V CDR1 and CDR2: SGHAT, FQNNGV. V lost 1 base, J lost 9 bases, and 7 bases lay in between. CDR3 loop: CASSLVLLEQFF. The CDR3 bases are TGTGCCAGCAGCTTAGTATTGCTTGAGCAGTTCTTC. Drawing the rest from reference TRBV11-2 and TRBJ2-1, the complete variable domain is EAGVAQSPRYKIIEKRQSVAFWCNPISGHATLYWYQQILGQGPKLLIQFQNNGVVDDSQLPKDRFSAERLKGVDSTLKIQPAKLEDSAVYLCASSLVLLEQFFGPGTRLTVL.

This clonotype has only a few counts. This rearrangement joins TRBV11-2 to TRBJ1-1; TRBD1 aligns across 11 bases. The CDR3 is 18 amino acids. Germline-derived CDR1 and CDR2 are SGHAT and FQNNGV. V lost 1 base to trimming and J lost 7 bases; unmatched junction nucleotides: 14. CDR3 nucleotides: TGTGCCAGCAGCTTAGGACCGGGACAGGGGGAACGGATTATTGAAGCTTTCTTT. As protein: CASSLGPGQGERIIEAFF.

Many counts were recorded for this clonotype. V is TRBV12-3 or TRBV12-4 and J is TRBJ2-3; perhaps TRBD1 as D (6 bases). V gave up 4 bases and J gave up 12 bases, with 26 bases separating them. There are 16 residues in the CDR3. This CDR3 reads CASSSHGTNQGGNQYF. As DNA, the CDR3 is TGTGCCAGCAGTTCCCACGGGACAAACCAAGGGGGTAATCAGTATTTT.